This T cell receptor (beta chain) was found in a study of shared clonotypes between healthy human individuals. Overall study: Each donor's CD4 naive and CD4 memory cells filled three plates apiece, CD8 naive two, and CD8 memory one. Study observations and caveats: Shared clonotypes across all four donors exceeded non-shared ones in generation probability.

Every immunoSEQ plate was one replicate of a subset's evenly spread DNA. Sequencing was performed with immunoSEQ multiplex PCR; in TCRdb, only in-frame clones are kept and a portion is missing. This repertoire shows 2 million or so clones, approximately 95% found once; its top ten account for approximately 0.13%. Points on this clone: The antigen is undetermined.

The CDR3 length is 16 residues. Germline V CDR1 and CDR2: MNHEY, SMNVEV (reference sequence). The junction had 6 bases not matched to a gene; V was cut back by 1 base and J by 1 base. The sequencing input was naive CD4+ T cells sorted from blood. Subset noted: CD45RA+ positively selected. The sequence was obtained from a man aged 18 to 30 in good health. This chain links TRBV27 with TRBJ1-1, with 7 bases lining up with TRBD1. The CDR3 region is CASSLLIGTANTEAFF. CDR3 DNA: TGTGCCAGCAGTTTATTGATAGGGACAGCGAACACTGAAGCTTTCTTT.